Presented here are 5 T cell receptor beta chains from one specimen sequenced in a study of cytomegalovirus exposure and HLA in healthy donors. The PCR ran on 60 Vbeta and 13 Jbeta primers. Assay: immunoSEQ multiplex PCR; the TCRdb copy retains only in-frame clones and omits some. The repertoire holds about 160,000 clones, with roughly 80% as singletons. Sequencing input: PBMCs. These TCRs come from a girl aged 10 to 17 in good health and CMV-seropositive.

The gene calls are TRBV18 and TRBJ2-1; D is undetermined. The V gene's germline CDR1 is KGHSH and CDR2 LQKENI. CDR3 length: 14 residues. V was clipped by 0 bases and J by 10 bases, with 13 bases between them. The CDR3 DNA is TGTGCCAGCTCACCACCCCGGGTCCCAAGGGAGCAGTTCTTC. It encodes CASSPPRVPREQFF.

The chain uses TRBV6-5 and TRBJ2-1; D remains unclear. V lost 2 bases to trimming and J lost 9 bases, with 20 bases between them. Germline V gene lookup returns CDR1 MNHEY and CDR2 SVGAGI. The CDR3 is 16 residues long. The CDR3 DNA follows: TGTGCCAGCAGTTACGTGTCCGCGGATTCCTCTGGTGAGCAGTTCTTC. This gives the protein CASSYVSADSSGEQFF.

The chain recombines TRBV10-3 with TRBJ1-1; D is uncertain. The CDR3 has 14 amino acids. V lost 0 bases and J 4 bases, leaving 9 bases between the germline ends. Germline V CDR1 and CDR2: ENHRY, SYGVKD. The CDR3: CAISESSRVTEAFF. CDR3 bases: TGTGCCATCAGTGAGTCGTCCCGGGTCACTGAAGCTTTCTTT.

The rearrangement joins TRBV19 to TRBJ1-2, with D possibly being TRBD1 (5 bases). This CDR3 spans 13 amino acids. Trimming took off 8 bases at V and 3 bases at J, with 13 bases between the two ends. Germline assignment: CDR1 LNHDA and CDR2 SQIVND (reference sequence). CDR3 amino acids: CASRVAGYYGYTF. CDR3 DNA sequence: TGTGCCAGTCGGGTTGCAGGGTACTATGGCTACACCTTC.

The J gene is TRBJ1-5, the V gene TRBV2, with D possibly TRBD1 on 5 matching bases. The V end was cut by 4 bases, the J end by 7 bases, with 14 bases between. Germline V CDR1 and CDR2: SNHLY, FYNNEI. CDR3 length: 14 amino acids. Here the CDR3 reads CASSGAGGGQPQHF. CDR3 nucleotide sequence: TGTGCCAGCAGTGGTGCGGGGGGTGGCCAGCCCCAGCATTTT.